The present T cell receptor (beta chain) was sequenced within a study of T cells in Graves' hyperthyroidism and ophthalmopathy. Using RNA transcripts as the source, TCR beta CDR3 regions were amplified. Primed by the HTBI set, a first-round RT-PCR was run on the TCR CDR3. TCRdb reprocessed the multiplex PCR reads via MiXCR and lists one record per CDR3 protein. The sample lists about 600,000 distinct CDR3 sequences; around 14% were seen once. This clonotype was observed a handful of times. CDR3 length: 17 residues. V shed 6 bases and J 1 base; nucleotides not matched to a gene: 7. Germline values: CDR1 MNHNS, CDR2 SASEGT.

This chain links TRBV6-1 with TRBJ2-6, with TRBD1 matching over 9 bases. Sequences were obtained from blood. This clonotype was obtained from a woman under 30 with Graves' ophthalmopathy. The CDR3 loop reads CASRQTGGGSGANVLTF. DNA for the CDR3: TGTGCCAGCAGACAAACAGGGGGCGGGTCTGGGGCCAACGTCCTGACTTTC.